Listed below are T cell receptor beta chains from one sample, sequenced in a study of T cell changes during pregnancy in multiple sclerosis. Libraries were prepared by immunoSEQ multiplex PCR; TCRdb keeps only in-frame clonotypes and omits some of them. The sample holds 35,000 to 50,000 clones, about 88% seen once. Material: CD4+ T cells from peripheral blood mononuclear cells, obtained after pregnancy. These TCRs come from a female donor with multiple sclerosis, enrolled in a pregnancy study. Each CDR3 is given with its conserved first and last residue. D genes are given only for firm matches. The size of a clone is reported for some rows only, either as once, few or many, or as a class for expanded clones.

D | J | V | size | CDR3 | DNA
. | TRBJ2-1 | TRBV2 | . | CASRVTSGEQFF | TGTGCCAGCAGGGTGACTAGTGGTGAGCAGTTCTTC
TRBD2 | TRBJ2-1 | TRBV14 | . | CAAPGAGYYNEQFF | TGTGCCGCCCCGGGAGCGGGATACTACAATGAGCAGTTCTTC
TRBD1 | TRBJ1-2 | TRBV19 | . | CASSADRGRNGYTF | TGTGCCAGTAGTGCAGACAGGGGAAGGAATGGCTACACCTTC
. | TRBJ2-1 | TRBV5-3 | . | CARSSRLEQFF | TGTGCCAGAAGCTCCAGACTAGAGCAGTTCTTC
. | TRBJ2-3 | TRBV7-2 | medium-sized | CASSLRRSDTQYF | TGTGCCAGCAGCTTACGGAGATCAGATACGCAGTATTTT
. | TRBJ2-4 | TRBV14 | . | CASSGLPENIQYF | TGTGCCAGCAGTGGTCTCCCCGAGAACATTCAGTACTTC
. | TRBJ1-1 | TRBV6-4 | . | CASSDSSLGLMNTEAFF | TGTGCCAGCAGTGACTCGTCGCTGGGGCTCATGAACACTGAAGCTTTCTTT
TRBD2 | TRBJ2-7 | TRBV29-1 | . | CSVAGLAGGEQYF | TGCAGCGTGGCGGGACTAGCGGGAGGGGAGCAGTACTTC
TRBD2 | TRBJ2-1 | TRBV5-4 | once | CASSLGLAGGNEQFF | TGTGCCAGCAGCTTGGGCCTAGCGGGAGGGAATGAGCAGTTCTTC
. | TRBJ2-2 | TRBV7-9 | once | CASSLEAGATGELFF | TGTGCCAGCAGCTTAGAGGCTGGAGCCACCGGGGAGCTGTTTTTT
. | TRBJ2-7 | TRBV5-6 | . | CASSLAKGVGYEQYF | TGTGCCAGCAGCTTGGCGAAAGGGGTGGGCTACGAGCAGTACTTC
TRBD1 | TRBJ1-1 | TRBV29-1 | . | CSVEQGGTEAFF | TGCAGCGTTGAGCAGGGGGGCACTGAAGCTTTCTTT
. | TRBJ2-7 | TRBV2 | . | CASSAVREQYF | TGTGCCAGCAGTGCAGTCAGGGAGCAGTACTTC
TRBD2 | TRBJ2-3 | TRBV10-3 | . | CAIRAGEGDTQYF | TGTGCCATCAGAGCGGGAGAGGGAGATACGCAGTATTTT
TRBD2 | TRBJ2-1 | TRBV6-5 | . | CASSYLSGGENNEQFF | TGTGCCAGCAGTTACCTCAGCGGGGGGGAGAACAATGAGCAGTTCTTC
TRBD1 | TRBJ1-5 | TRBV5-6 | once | CASSLGGQGGQPQHF | TGTGCCAGCAGCTTGGGGGGACAGGGAGGGCAGCCCCAGCATTTT
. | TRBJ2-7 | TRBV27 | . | CASSLGQGPYEQYF | TGTGCCAGCAGTTTAGGGCAGGGCCCCTACGAGCAGTACTTC
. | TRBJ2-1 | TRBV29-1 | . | CSVATSDEQFF | TGCAGCGTGGCGACTAGTGATGAGCAGTTCTTC
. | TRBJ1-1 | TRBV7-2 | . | CASSSQGGVSTEAFF | TGTGCCAGCAGTTCCCAAGGGGGGGTTTCCACTGAAGCTTTCTTT
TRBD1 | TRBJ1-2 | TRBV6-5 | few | CASSYTGGANYGYTF | TGTGCCAGCAGTTATACAGGGGGGGCTAACTATGGCTACACCTTC
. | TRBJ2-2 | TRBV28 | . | CASGVDRSPGELFF | TGTGCCAGCGGGGTCGACAGGTCTCCCGGGGAGCTGTTTTTT
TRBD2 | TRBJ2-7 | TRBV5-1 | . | CASSLTSGSPGEQYF | TGCGCCAGCAGCCTGACTAGCGGGAGTCCGGGGGAGCAGTACTTC
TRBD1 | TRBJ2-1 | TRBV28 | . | CATENAMGQGAYNEQFF | TGTGCCACTGAAAATGCGATGGGACAGGGCGCCTACAATGAGCAGTTCTTC